This T cell receptor (beta chain) was captured by sequencing in a study of T cells expressing NK-cell markers. Looking at the study overall: Out of eight donors sequenced, seven tested HCMV-seropositive and the remaining one seronegative.

Concerning this clonotype: The antigen is not known.

Germline loops: CDR1 DFQATT, CDR2 SNEGSKA (reference sequence). The CDR3 length is 13 residues. Each CDR3 protein gets one entry in TCRdb, which reprocessed the 5' RACE reads and gives no DNA. The listing records roughly 390,000 distinct CDR3 sequences. Findings of the study overall: Of the CD8+ T cells in about 6 donors, 1.0-7.0% belonged to dominant NKG2C+ clonotypes. These clonotypes, the leaders elsewhere, also led the CD3+CD56-NKG2C+ fraction in several donors.

The sequence derives from a man aged 18-75 years in good health. Sample: blood T cells: a sorted CD56 or NKG2C T cell subset, CD4+ or CD8+ T cells, or bulk PBMC T cells (not recorded which). This chain uses TRBV20-1 with TRBJ2-7; the TRBD1 assignment by TCRdb is unverifiable without DNA. The CDR3 here is CSAKRTGVNEQYF.